Shown below are 11 T cell receptor beta chains from a single sample sequenced in a study of shared clonotypes between healthy human individuals. This table comes from immunoSEQ multiplex PCR, and its TCRdb copy is limited to in-frame clones, with some not included. The table shows about 640,000 clones, with roughly 70% occurring only once. The sequenced material came from memory CD4+ T cells sorted from blood. Subset noted: CD45RA-negative fraction. These receptors were collected from a woman between 25 and 40 years old in good health.

This chain links TRBV6-1 with TRBJ2-1, with D perhaps TRBD1 or TRBD2 (5 bases each). CDR1 and CDR2 (germline): MNHNS, SASEGT. Trimming pared 4 bases from V and 5 bases from J, leaving 9 bases between. The CDR3 has 13 residues. In nucleotides, the CDR3 is TGTGCCAGCAGTGTCGGGGCCCACAATGAGCAGTTCTTC. It specifies CASSVGAHNEQFF.

The chain carries TRBV7-2 and TRBJ2-7; D is uncertain. V was pared by 3 bases and J by 2 bases, with 8 bases between. The CDR3 sequence is 13 residues long. CDR1 is SGHTA and CDR2 is FQGNSA in the germline V gene. The CDR3 coding sequence is TGTGCCAGCAGCTTCGCCGGAGCCTACGAGCAGTACTTC. Its translation: CASSFAGAYEQYF.

The chain recombines TRBV28 with TRBJ2-1; no clear D. Germline CDR1 and CDR2: MDHEN and SYDVKM. The CDR3 is 15 amino acids. V dropped 1 base and J dropped 0 bases, with 7 bases sitting between them. DNA for the CDR3: TGTGCCAGCAGTTTATCACTCAGCTCCTACAATGAGCAGTTCTTC. Translating gives CASSLSLSSYNEQFF.

The chain joins TRBV5-1 to TRBJ1-2; possibly TRBD1 for D (5 bases). Germline loops: CDR1 SGHRS, CDR2 YFSETQ. V lost 4 bases, J lost 8 bases, and 18 bases lay in between. The CDR3 length is 14 residues. In DNA form, the CDR3 reads TGCGCCAGCAGCCCCCGGGACGACTTTCAAGGCTACACCTTC. Protein sequence: CASSPRDDFQGYTF.

The chain combines TRBV5-1 with TRBJ1-1; D not resolved. This CDR3 has 13 amino acids. CDR1 SGHRS and CDR2 YFSETQ come from the germline V gene. The V end lost 1 base, the J end lost 1 base, and 5 bases lay between the germline ends. The CDR3 DNA reads as TGCGCCAGCAGCTTGAGATCGAACACTGAAGCTTTCTTT. Translation: CASSLRSNTEAFF.

This chain connects TRBV5-1 to TRBJ2-5; 8 nucleotides match TRBD1. CDR3 length: 15 amino acids. Losses at the gene ends were 1 base for V and 5 bases for J; bases not matched to a gene: 7. Germline V gene sequence: CDR1 SGHRS, CDR2 YFSETQ. The CDR3 region has the DNA TGCGCCAGCAGCTTGATGGCAGGGGGCAGCGAGACCCAGTACTTC. Protein product: CASSLMAGGSETQYF.

Concerning this clone: Other DNA sequences in the sample encode the same CDR3. The chain couples TRBV5-6 to TRBJ1-1; D remains ambiguous. Germline assignment: CDR1 SGHDT and CDR2 YYEEEE. The CDR3 has 13 residues. V was pared by 0 bases and J by 5 bases, with 8 bases between. The CDR3 nucleotides are TGTGCCAGCAGCTTGGGATCGGGGACTGAAGCTTTCTTT. This sequence encodes CASSLGSGTEAFF.

V usage is TRBV10-1 and J usage is TRBJ2-5; D is possibly TRBD2 (6 bases). The germline V and J ends were trimmed by 10 bases and 5 bases, with 26 bases remaining between them. The CDR3 spans 16 residues. CDR1 and CDR2 (germline): WNHNN, SYGVQD (reference sequence). The CDR3 sequence is CATLRGAAGQRETQYF. CDR3 nucleotides: TGCGCCACCCTGAGAGGGGCAGCGGGTCAGAGGGAGACCCAGTACTTC.

This clone was found many times. V usage is TRBV6-4 and J usage is TRBJ2-6; the D is unclear. The CDR3 is 14 residues long. Trimming took 6 bases from V and 0 from J, leaving 6 bases between them. In germline, CDR1 is MRHNA, CDR2 SNTAGT. CDR3 sequence: CASSKDSGANVLTF. The CDR3 coding sequence is TGTGCCAGCAGCAAAGACTCTGGGGCCAACGTCCTGACTTTC.

The chain carries TRBV5-1 and TRBJ2-3; 8 nucleotides agree with TRBD1. Germline V gene data show CDR1 as SGHRS and CDR2 as YFSETQ. Trimming took 0 bases from V and 4 from J; bases not matched to a gene: 7. The CDR3 is made up of 16 amino acids. The CDR3 coding sequence is TGCGCCAGCAGCTTGGGGCGGACAGGGTACCCAGATACGCAGTATTTT. Encoded protein: CASSLGRTGYPDTQYF.

The CDR3 DNA follows: TGTGCCAGCAGCAAAGAAGACGGGACAGGGGTTTACGGGCAGTACTTC. Translation: CASSKEDGTGVYGQYF. The V call is TRBV21-1, the J call TRBJ2-7; TRBD1, as called in the table, went unchecked against the DNA. TRBV21-1 is termed a pseudogene. The CDR3 runs to 16 residues.